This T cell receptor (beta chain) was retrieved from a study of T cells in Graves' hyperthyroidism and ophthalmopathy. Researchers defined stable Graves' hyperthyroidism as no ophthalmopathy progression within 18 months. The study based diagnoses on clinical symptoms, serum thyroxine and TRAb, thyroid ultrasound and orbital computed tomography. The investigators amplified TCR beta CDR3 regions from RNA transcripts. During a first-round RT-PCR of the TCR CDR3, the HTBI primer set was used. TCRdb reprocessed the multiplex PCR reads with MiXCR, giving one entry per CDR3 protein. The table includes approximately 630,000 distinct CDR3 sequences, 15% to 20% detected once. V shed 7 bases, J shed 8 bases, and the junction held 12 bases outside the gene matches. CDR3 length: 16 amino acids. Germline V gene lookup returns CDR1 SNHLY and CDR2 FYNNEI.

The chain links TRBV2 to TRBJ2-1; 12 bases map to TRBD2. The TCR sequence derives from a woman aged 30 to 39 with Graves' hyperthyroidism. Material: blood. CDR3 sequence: CASTEGLAGLLYEQFF. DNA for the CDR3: TGTGCCAGCACAGAGGGACTAGCGGGCCTTTTGTATGAGCAGTTCTTC.